These 3 T cell receptor beta chains came from one sample sequenced in a study of shared clonotypes between healthy human individuals. Using immunoSEQ multiplex PCR, the repertoire was profiled, and TCRdb retains in-frame clones only, with some absent. The sample holds some 300,000 clones, less than 85% seen once. Sequences were obtained from memory CD4+ T cells sorted from blood. Indicated subset: CD45RA-negative fraction. Receptors originate from a young man in good health.

This clone occurred once. The V call is TRBV19, the J call TRBJ2-1; 7 bases agree with TRBD1. The V gene's germline CDR1 is LNHDA and CDR2 SQIVND (reference sequence). V trimming: 1 base; J trimming: 10 bases; junction bases outside the gene matches: 1. CDR3 length: 12 amino acids. CDR3 loop: CASSIVTGEQFF. CDR3 nucleotide sequence: TGTGCCAGTAGTATAGTGACAGGGGAGCAGTTCTTC. Filled out from reference TRBV19 and TRBJ2-1, the complete variable domain reads DGGITQSPKYLFRKEGQNVTLSCEQNLNHDAMYWYRQDPGQGLRLIYYSQIVNDFQKGDIAEGYSVSREKKESFPLTVTSAQKNPTAFYLCASSIVTGEQFFGPGTRLTVL.

This clone was seen only a few times. The chain is built from TRBV27 and TRBJ1-1; D is possibly TRBD1 (6 bases). There are 14 residues in the CDR3. Germline CDR1 reads MNHEY; CDR2 reads SMNVEV (reference sequence). With 5 bases removed from V and 7 bases from J, the gap between germline ends came to 17 bases. The CDR3 DNA is TGTGCCAGCAGTCCACGCCGGGGGGCGGATGAAGCTTTCTTT. Its translation is CASSPRRGADEAFF.

The chain has TRBV7-2 and TRBJ2-7; no definite D call. V was clipped by 1 base and J by 0 bases, with 10 bases between them. CDR3 length: 15 amino acids. CDR1 is SGHTA, CDR2 FQGNSA, per germline. For the CDR3, the DNA is TGTGCCAGCAGCTTAGGGTACGAGATCTCCTACGAGCAGTACTTC. This encodes CASSLGYEISYEQYF.